The 25 T cell receptor beta chains below all came from one sample that was sequenced in a study of metastatic and nonmetastatic thyroid tumors. Thyroid surgery had not been preceded by any treatment in any patient. TCRdb re-clonotyped the PCR reads through MiXCR. The sample contains under 20,000 clones, roughly 15% of which appear only once. Sequencing input: blood. These receptors were taken from a male donor with papillary thyroid cancer or a benign thyroid nodule (not recorded which). Some clones in this sample may be carry-over from other donors' samples.

This clone is medium-sized in the sample. The chain employs TRBV18 and TRBJ1-2; the D is unclear. CDR3 size: 12 residues. V was shortened by 4 bases and J by 4 bases, with 7 bases between the two germline ends. Germline-derived CDR1 and CDR2 are KGHSH and LQKENI. The CDR3 protein is CASSREAYGYTF. The DNA of the CDR3 is TGTGCCAGCTCACGGGAGGCCTATGGCTACACCTTC.

This clone was observed many times. The chain joins TRBV4-3 to TRBJ2-5; D gene unclear. This CDR3 spans 13 amino acids. V lost 4 bases and J 5 bases, leaving 11 bases between the germline ends. Germline CDR1 and CDR2: LGHNA and YSLEER. This CDR3 reads CASSPARFETQYF. The DNA for the CDR3 is TGCGCCAGCAGCCCCGCCCGGTTCGAGACCCAGTACTTC.

This clone was found once. One junction end does not reproduce the germline sequence, and a read error may be involved. This rearrangement joins TRBV20-1 to TRBJ2-1; 10 bases match TRBD2. Germline CDR1 DFQATT, CDR2 SNEGSKA (reference sequence). This CDR3 contains 14 residues. The CDR3 is CSAHSGRTDNEHFF. CDR3 in DNA: TGCAGTGCTCATAGCGGGAGGACGGACAATGAGCATTTCTTC.

At least ten counts were recorded for this clone. The chain joins TRBV28 to TRBJ1-3; tentative D call: TRBD1 (6 bases). The V gene lost 2 bases and the J gene lost 4 bases, with 18 bases spanning the gap. Germline CDR1 and CDR2: MDHEN and SYDVKM. The CDR3 is 17 amino acids. CDR3 protein: CASSLSPGQGIGNTIYF. CDR3 coding DNA: TGTGCCAGCAGTTTAAGCCCAGGGCAGGGGATAGGAAACACCATATATTTT.

The chain uses TRBV20-1 and TRBJ2-7, with a possible D match to TRBD1 (6 bases). The germline V and J ends were trimmed by 3 bases and 3 bases, with 18 bases remaining between them. The CDR3 runs to 15 residues. Germline assignment: CDR1 DFQATT and CDR2 SNEGSKA (reference sequence). The CDR3 sequence is CSARTEPGALYEQYF. The CDR3 DNA reads TGCAGTGCTAGGACAGAACCAGGGGCTCTCTACGAGCAGTACTTC.

This clone was found many times. V and J are TRBV7-2 and TRBJ2-5; D gene unclear. Germline-derived CDR1 and CDR2 are SGHTA and FQGNSA. V was clipped by 6 bases and J by 5 bases, with 13 bases between them. The CDR3 consists of 13 residues. Here the CDR3 reads CASRPTVWETQYF. The CDR3 DNA reads as TGTGCCAGCAGGCCCACAGTGTGGGAGACCCAGTACTTC.

At least ten counts were recorded for this clone. This chain links TRBV5-8 with TRBJ1-1, with 7 positions matching TRBD1. This CDR3 has 12 amino acids. The ends lost 4 bases at V and 11 bases at J; junction bases unmatched: 8. Germline V lookup: CDR1 SGHTS, CDR2 YDEGEE. Here the CDR3 reads CASSLQGLRAFF. The CDR3 DNA reads TGTGCCAGCAGCCTACAGGGGCTTCGGGCTTTCTTT.

This clone came up many times. This may come from a read error, since a much larger clone is one base off. The chain has TRBV15 and TRBJ2-5; 7 bases line up with TRBD1. CDR3 length equals 12 residues. From germline, CDR1 is LNHNV and CDR2 YYDKDF (reference sequence). DNA of the CDR3: TGTGCCACCAGCCCGCCTGGACAGGAGCAAAACTTC. Protein: CATSPPGQEQNF.

This clone was recorded a few times. Being one base from a much bigger clone, this may be a read error. This sequence joins TRBV5-5 and TRBJ2-1; TRBD2 might be the D (5 bases). CDR1 is SGHKS and CDR2 is YYEKEE in the germline V gene (reference sequence). The CDR3 runs 18 residues. V was clipped by 3 bases and J by 6 bases, with 25 bases between them. The CDR3, as DNA: TGTGCCAGCAGCTCACCGGGATGCAACACAGAAGATGGCAATGAGCAGTTCTTC. This encodes CASSSPGCNTEDGNEQFF. Supplemented by reference TRBV5-5 and TRBJ2-1, the full variable domain reads DAGVTQSPTHLIKTRGQQVTLRCSPISGHKSVSWYQQVLGQGPQFIFQYYEKEERGRGNFPDRFSARQFPNYSSELNVNALLLGDSALYLCASSSPGCNTEDGNEQFFGPGTRLTVL.

In this sample, this clone turned up many times. CDR3 sequence: CASTISSNTEAFF. In DNA form, the CDR3 reads TGTGCCAGTACTATTTCCTCGAACACTGAAGCTTTCTTT. This sequence joins TRBV19 and TRBJ1-1, with D unclear. The CDR3 sequence is 13 residues long. Deletions cut 7 bases from V and 1 base from J, with 10 bases between. Germline V lookup: CDR1 LNHDA, CDR2 SQIVND (reference sequence).

This clone has a count of ten or more. J is TRBJ1-1 and V is TRBV29-1; a possible D gene is TRBD1 (6 bases). CDR1 SQVTM and CDR2 ANQGSEA come from the germline V gene. Trimming cost V 6 bases and J 1 base, with 9 bases left between them. CDR3 length equals 12 residues. The CDR3, as DNA: TGCAGCGTAGGGGGAGGGAACACTGAAGCTTTCTTT. Translating gives CSVGGGNTEAFF. The full variable domain, in which reference TRBV29-1 and TRBJ1-1 provide the parts outside the CDR3, is SAVISQKPSRDICQRGTSLTIQCQVDSQVTMMFWYRQQPGQSLTLIATANQGSEATYESGFVIDKFPISRPNLTFSTLTVSNMSPEDSSIYLCSVGGGNTEAFFGQGTRLTVV.

This clone showed up many times. J is TRBJ2-2 and V is TRBV2, with unresolved D. Germline-derived CDR1 and CDR2 are SNHLY and FYNNEI. The CDR3 contains 13 residues. V was pared by 5 bases and J by 4 bases, with 8 bases between. The CDR3 DNA sequence: TGTGCCAGCAGTACTTGGAGCACCGGGGAGCTGTTTTTT. This translates into CASSTWSTGELFF.

This clone has a count of ten or more. This sequence joins TRBV6-1 and TRBJ1-2; D might be TRBD1 (6 bases). V lost 6 bases to trimming and J lost 7 bases, with 12 bases between them. This CDR3 has 12 amino acids. Per germline, CDR1 MNHNS and CDR2 SASEGT. The CDR3 bases are TGTGCCAGCAGGGAGGGGGTCGGTGGCTACACCTTC. This gives the protein CASREGVGGYTF.

This clone showed up many times. The rearrangement links TRBV29-1 to TRBJ2-7; tentative D call: TRBD1 (7 bases). The CDR3 has 15 residues. Germline assignment: CDR1 SQVTM and CDR2 ANQGSEA. V shed 4 bases and J shed 5 bases, with 21 bases lying between them. This CDR3 is CSVGVGGQIFHEQYF. For the CDR3, the DNA is TGCAGCGTTGGAGTGGGGGGACAGATTTTCCACGAGCAGTACTTC.

By sample fraction, this clone is medium-sized. The chain uses TRBV6-1 and TRBJ1-1; D gene ambiguous. This CDR3 has 13 residues. V gave up 5 bases and J gave up 0 bases, with 7 bases separating them. CDR1 and CDR2 (germline): MNHNS, SASEGT. The DNA of the CDR3 is TGTGCCAGCAGTTCCCCAATGAACACTGAAGCTTTCTTT. This translates into CASSSPMNTEAFF.

In its sample, this clone ranks as medium-sized. The rearrangement joins TRBV11-2 to TRBJ1-1; TRBD1 matches at 7 bases. CDR1 SGHAT and CDR2 FQNNGV come from the germline V gene. There are 14 residues in the CDR3. V lost 6 bases to trimming and J lost 3 bases; unmatched junction nucleotides: 7. The CDR3 is CASRSGGGYTEAFF. The CDR3 DNA follows: TGTGCCAGCAGGTCAGGGGGAGGTTACACTGAAGCTTTCTTT.

The CDR3 sequence is CATSRGDKVNTEAFF. For the CDR3, the DNA is TGTGCCACCAGCAGAGGAGACAAGGTGAACACTGAAGCTTTCTTT. V gene TRBV15 combines with J gene TRBJ1-1, with D unclear. The CDR3 extends over 15 amino acids. Germline assignment: CDR1 LNHNV and CDR2 YYDKDF (reference sequence). Trimming stripped 1 base from V and 0 bases from J, with 9 bases between. Full variable domain (outside the CDR3, taken from reference TRBV15 and TRBJ1-1): DAMVIQNPRYQVTQFGKPVTLSCSQTLNHNVMYWYQQKSSQAPKLLFHYYDKDFNNEADTPDNFQSRRPNTSFCFLDIRSPGLGDTAMYLCATSRGDKVNTEAFFGQGTRLTVV.

In regard to this clone: This CDR3 is missing its conserved last phenylalanine or tryptophan, likely due to a read error. The limits of the CDR3 on the DNA are not certain, so only TCRdb's listed CDR3 is given. The chain has TRBV4-1 and TRBJ1-1; TRBD1, the D gene given by the table, was not confirmed from the DNA. The V gene's germline CDR1 is MGHRA and CDR2 YSYEKL. The CDR3 sequence runs 15 residues, both termini included. Here the CDR3 reads CASSLGSRGGPEAYL.

The table lists this clone with many counts. J is TRBJ1-3 and V is TRBV30; TRBD1 is a possible D gene (5 bases). The V and J ends lost 4 bases and 4 bases respectively, with 11 bases between them. Germline values: CDR1 GTSNPN, CDR2 SVGIG (reference sequence). The CDR3 sequence is 13 residues long. The CDR3 loop is CAWTQGSGNTIYF. CDR3 DNA sequence: TGTGCCTGGACGCAGGGATCCGGAAACACCATATATTTT.

This clone was seen repeatedly, ten times or more. This chain connects TRBV29-1 to TRBJ1-1; D is undetermined. Germline V gene data show CDR1 as SQVTM and CDR2 as ANQGSEA. CDR3 size: 11 residues. Trimming took off 7 bases at V and 8 bases at J, with 14 bases between the two ends. The CDR3 nucleotides are TGCAGCGCCGGCGCGGCCCACGAAGCTTTCTTT. As protein: CSAGAAHEAFF.

This clone was found many times. This chain links TRBV10-1 with TRBJ2-5; TRBD2 agrees at 12 bases. J gave up 4 bases and V 5 bases, and 2 bases lay outside the gene matches. The CDR3 has 14 amino acids. Germline-derived CDR1 and CDR2 are WNHNN and SYGVQD (reference sequence). Written as DNA, the CDR3 is TGCGCCAGCAGTATGGGACTAGCGGGAGAGACCCAGTACTTC. Translated, it gives CASSMGLAGETQYF.

This clone came up once. This chain uses TRBV30 with TRBJ2-7; no clear D. V gave up 2 bases and J gave up 2 bases, with 10 bases separating them. Germline V CDR1 and CDR2: GTSNPN, SVGIG (reference sequence). The CDR3 has 13 residues. The CDR3 protein is CAWSSGLTYEQYF. CDR3 nucleotides: TGTGCCTGGAGTAGTGGGCTAACCTACGAGCAGTACTTC.

The sample holds a few counts of this clone. This chain joins TRBV6-1 and TRBJ2-7, with 7 bases matching TRBD1. Trimming removed 0 bases from V and 4 bases from J; junction bases left unmatched: 3. This CDR3 is built from 14 residues. Germline loops: CDR1 MNHNS, CDR2 SASEGT. This CDR3 is CASSEADRAYEQYF. For the CDR3, the DNA is TGTGCCAGCAGTGAAGCTGACAGGGCGTACGAGCAGTACTTC.

This clone was counted at least ten times. This sequence joins TRBV3-1 and TRBJ2-1; 7 nucleotides align to TRBD2. Unmatched junction bases numbered 7, after V lost 1 base and J lost 4 bases. CDR3 length equals 16 residues. CDR1 and CDR2 from the germline V gene are LGHDT and YNNKEL (reference sequence). The CDR3 here is CASSQGGSTNYNEQFF. CDR3 bases: TGTGCCAGCAGCCAAGGCGGGAGCACGAATTACAATGAGCAGTTCTTC.

This clone was counted at least ten times. The rearrangement joins TRBV20-1 to TRBJ1-2; D gene uncertain. Germline V gene lookup returns CDR1 DFQATT and CDR2 SNEGSKA (reference sequence). CDR3 length: 12 residues. V lost 4 bases and J 5 bases, leaving 11 bases between the germline ends. In nucleotides, the CDR3 is TGCAGTGCTACAGGAGGAGTATATGGCTACACCTTC. Protein: CSATGGVYGYTF.